This TCR beta chain was profiled in a study of cytomegalovirus exposure and HLA in healthy donors. Study results and caveats: The tendency of first-cohort TCR clusters to co-occur in the 120 validation repertoires was identified by a subsequent analysis. Cytomegalovirus association was assigned to more than 150 TCR beta chains.

The germline V gene encodes CDR1 SGHVS and CDR2 FNYEAQ. Deletions cut 1 base from V and 7 bases from J, with 22 bases between. There are 17 residues in the CDR3. In regard to this clone: What it recognizes is unknown.

TCRdb keeps only in-frame clones here, not all; method: immunoSEQ multiplex PCR. This table has approximately 160,000 clones, about 89% appearing once. The specimen sequenced was PBMCs. The chain employs TRBV7-6 and TRBJ1-1, with a weak D call TRBD1 (5 bases). The receptor comes from a woman under 30 in good health and CMV-seropositive. CDR3 protein: CASSLETGGWNSSEAFF. CDR3 DNA sequence: TGTGCCAGCAGCTTAGAAACGGGGGGATGGAATTCCAGTGAAGCTTTCTTT.